The clone carrying this TCR beta chain was seen repeatedly, ten times or more. V was cut by 2 bases and J by 3 bases, with 8 bases left in between. This CDR3 spans 14 amino acids. The data were taken from a study of T cells in Graves' hyperthyroidism and ophthalmopathy. Amplification of TCR beta CDR3 regions was performed using RNA transcripts as template. Initially, a first-round RT-PCR of the TCR CDR3 employed the HTBI primer set. MiXCR, applied by TCRdb to the multiplex PCR reads, yields one record per CDR3 protein. The data show a few hundred thousand distinct CDR3 sequences, around 16% seen once.

The TCR sequence derives from a woman in her 30s with Graves' hyperthyroidism. The specimen sequenced was blood. V is TRBV12-3 or TRBV12-4 and J is TRBJ2-1; D is unresolved. For the CDR3, the DNA is TGTGCCAGCAGTTTAAACCCCGTCTACAATGAGCAGTTCTTC. Residues: CASSLNPVYNEQFF.